This T cell receptor beta chain is drawn from a study of T cell responses to AZD1222 COVID-19 vaccine. This table comes from immunoSEQ multiplex PCR, and its TCRdb copy is limited to in-frame clones, with some not included. The sample carries approximately 190,000 clones, 90% to 95% recorded once. Of note for this clone: This CDR3 is also generated by other DNA sequences in the sample.

This TCR was sampled from an adult in good health. Here the sequenced sample was peripheral blood, taken on day 0 of AZD1222 vaccination.

The CDR3 loop is CASSLGQGNTEAFF. The CDR3 bases are TGTGCCAGCAGCTTAGGGCAGGGTAACACTGAAGCTTTCTTT. J is TRBJ1-1 and V is TRBV7-9; tentatively, D is TRBD1 (5 bases). The CDR3 spans 14 residues. Germline CDR1 reads SEHNR; CDR2 reads FQNEAQ (reference sequence). The ends were cut back, 1 base at V and 2 bases at J, with 8 bases in the middle.